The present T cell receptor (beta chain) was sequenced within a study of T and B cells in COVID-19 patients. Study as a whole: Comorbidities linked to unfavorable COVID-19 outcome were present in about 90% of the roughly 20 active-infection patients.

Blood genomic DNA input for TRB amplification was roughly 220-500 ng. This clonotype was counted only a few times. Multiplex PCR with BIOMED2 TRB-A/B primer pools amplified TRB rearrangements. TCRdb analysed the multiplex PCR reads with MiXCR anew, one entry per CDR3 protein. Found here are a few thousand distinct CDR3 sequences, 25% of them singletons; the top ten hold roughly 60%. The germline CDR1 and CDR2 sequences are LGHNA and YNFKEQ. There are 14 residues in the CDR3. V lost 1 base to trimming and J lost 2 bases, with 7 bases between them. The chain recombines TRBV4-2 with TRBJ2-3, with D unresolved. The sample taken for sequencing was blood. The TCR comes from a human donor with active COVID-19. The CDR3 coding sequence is TGTGCCAGCAGCCAAGGAACGTACACAGATACGCAGTATTTT. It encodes CASSQGTYTDTQYF.